This T cell receptor beta chain appears in the sequencing data of a study of control samples from healthy donors and cancer patients. Measured with immunoSEQ multiplex PCR; TCRdb has only the in-frame clones, and not every one. The sample yields roughly 170,000 clones, roughly 93% seen once. Sequencing was done on a sample of blood. The sequence derives from a woman aged 55-69 years in good health.

CDR3 amino acids: CASSFKRAAEAFF. Here the CDR3 DNA reads TGTGCCAGCAGTTTTAAGAGGGCAGCTGAAGCTTTCTTT. This rearrangement joins TRBV27 to TRBJ1-1; no clear D. CDR3 length equals 13 residues. Germline CDR1 is MNHEY and CDR2 is SMNVEV (reference sequence). Trimming stripped 3 bases from V and 6 bases from J, with 11 bases between.